The source of this T cell receptor beta chain is a study of CD4 T cells in relation to SARS-CoV-2 and coronaviruses. Before the COVID-19 pandemic, during about 2010-2018, CD4+ T cells were taken from unexposed donors. CD4+ T cells were isolated from the cells after 10 days of culture. About this clone itself: Its antigen is not known.

Only in-frame clones appear in the TCRdb table, and some are missing; sequencing was by immunoSEQ multiplex PCR. The table records some 26,000 clones, 74% of them present only once. The sequence derives from a human donor in good health. Source material: CD4+ T cells from PBMCs, cultured in vitro.

The CDR3 spells CASSQVGVANTEAFF. In DNA, the CDR3 is TGTGCCAGCAGCCAAGTCGGGGTAGCGAACACTGAAGCTTTCTTT. The rearrangement joins TRBV4-2 to TRBJ1-1; no reliable D call. V dropped 1 base and J dropped 1 base, with 10 bases sitting between them. Germline V gene lookup returns CDR1 LGHNA and CDR2 YNFKEQ. The CDR3 has 15 residues.